This T cell receptor (beta chain) appears in the sequencing data of a study of siplizumab effects on memory and regulatory T cells. Study conclusions and caveats: In unstimulated cells, naive T cells appeared more diverse than memory T cells and seemed major alloresponse contributors. The study did not confirm that proliferating Tregs from siplizumab cultures were suppressive.

Of note for this clone: Its antigen is as yet unknown.

V lost 0 bases to trimming and J lost 0 bases; unmatched junction nucleotides: 4. CDR3 length: 16 residues. Germline CDR1 LGHNT, CDR2 FRNRAP. The data were produced by immunoSEQ multiplex PCR, yet TCRdb's version contains in-frame clones alone and is incomplete. In the table there are nearly 85,000 clones, 80% to 90% of which are singletons. Input material: Tregs sorted from blood. The sequence was obtained from a human donor in good health. J is TRBJ1-1 and V is TRBV12-5; 7 bases map to TRBD1. This CDR3 reads CASGLVPTGLNTEAFF. CDR3 sequence (DNA): TGTGCTAGTGGTTTGGTTCCGACAGGGCTGAACACTGAAGCTTTCTTT. The whole variable domain, remainder taken from reference TRBV12-5 and TRBJ1-1, is DARVTQTPRHKVTEMGQEVTMRCQPILGHNTVFWYRQTMMQGLELLAYFRNRAPLDDSGMPKDRFSAEMPDATLATLKIQPSEPRDSAVYFCASGLVPTGLNTEAFFGQGTRLTVV.